The 25 T cell receptor beta chains presented below share a single source sample, sequenced in a study of T-cell reconstitution after alpha-beta-depleted transplantation in children. The study, taken as a whole, reports: Among T cells one year after transplant, newly produced cells accounted for most counts and diversity.

Unique molecular identifiers were used in preparing the TCRbeta library. TCRdb used MiXCR to reprocess the PCR reads, holding one entry per CDR3 protein. The sample consists of about 300,000 distinct CDR3 sequences, 6.5% to 9% of them appearing once. Their antigen targets remain unknown. The sequences come from peripheral blood, collected 360 days after TCRalphabeta/CD19-depleted stem cell transplant. The source of these receptors is a female patient aged 2-9 years who had a stem cell transplant for Fanconi anemia, so the T cells may come from the graft donor.

Only a few counts were recorded for this clonotype. At one end the junction does not follow the germline gene, possibly because of a read error. The chain combines TRBV5-1 with TRBJ1-1; a possible D gene is TRBD1 (5 bases). The CDR3 is made up of 15 amino acids. Germline lookup yields CDR1 SGHRS and CDR2 YFSETQ. The CDR3 is CASTLYNRPNTEAFF. CDR3 DNA sequence: TGCGCCAGCACCTTGTATAACAGGCCGAACACTGAAGCTTTCTTT.

There are a few counts of this clonotype. J is TRBJ2-7 and V is TRBV7-9; 8 nucleotides match TRBD1. The CDR3 is 16 amino acids. V lost 0 bases, J lost 7 bases, and 11 bases stayed unmatched. Per germline, CDR1 SEHNR and CDR2 FQNEAQ (reference sequence). The CDR3: CASSLAAGTGVLEQYF. CDR3 DNA sequence: TGTGCCAGCAGCTTAGCGGCGGGGACAGGTGTTTTAGAGCAGTACTTC.

The chain uses TRBV6-6 and TRBJ2-7; D not resolved. The CDR3 loop spans 12 amino acids. The V gene's germline CDR1 is MNHNY and CDR2 SVGAGI (reference sequence). The V and J ends lost 6 bases and 5 bases respectively, with 11 bases between them. CDR3: CASSPTGNEQYV. The CDR3 DNA reads as TGTGCCAGCAGCCCGACTGGGAACGAGCAGTACGTC.

This clonotype was observed at least ten times. V gene TRBV18 combines with J gene TRBJ2-1; 9 positions match TRBD1. The CDR3 totals 16 residues. CDR1 KGHSH and CDR2 LQKENI come from the germline V gene. The trim removed 2 bases at V and 8 bases at J, leaving 10 bases unmatched. The CDR3: CASSPFGTGIADEQFF. The CDR3 DNA follows: TGTGCCAGCTCACCATTCGGGACAGGGATAGCGGATGAGCAGTTCTTC.

The chain recombines TRBV7-9 with TRBJ2-1; D remains ambiguous. The CDR3 is 12 residues long. V lost 5 bases and J 10 bases, leaving 12 bases between the germline ends. Germline V lookup: CDR1 SEHNR, CDR2 FQNEAQ (reference sequence). CDR3 sequence reads: CASSPPRGEQFF. The CDR3 nucleotides are TGTGCCAGCAGCCCTCCACGTGGGGAGCAGTTCTTC.

The sample holds many counts of this clonotype. The chain combines TRBV10-1 with TRBJ2-1, with 9 bases identical to TRBD2. The CDR3 runs to 16 residues. V lost 0 bases to trimming and J lost 5 bases; unmatched junction nucleotides: 5. Germline V CDR1 and CDR2: WNHNN, SYGVQD (reference sequence). Here the CDR3 reads CASSESYSGGNNEQFF. The CDR3 DNA reads as TGCGCCAGCAGTGAGTCGTATAGCGGGGGCAACAATGAGCAGTTCTTC.

There are a few counts of this clonotype. This chain links TRBV2 with TRBJ2-7; TRBD1 agrees at 8 bases. Germline-derived CDR1 and CDR2 are SNHLY and FYNNEI. The CDR3 has 15 residues. The junction had 11 bases not matched to a gene; V was cut back by 9 bases and J by 1 base. This CDR3 reads CASTPIRDRSYEQYV. The CDR3 region has the DNA TGTGCCAGTACGCCGATCCGGGACAGGTCCTACGAGCAGTACGTC.

Of note for this clonotype: The junction differs from germline at one of its ends, possibly a read error. The chain recombines TRBV3-1 with TRBJ2-3, with D unresolved. CDR3 length equals 15 residues. CDR1 is LGHDT and CDR2 is YNNKEL in the germline V gene (reference sequence). The CDR3 DNA is TGTGCCTGCAGCCAAGGAGCAAACCCAACAGATACGCAGTATTTT. It is translated as CACSQGANPTDTQYF.

This clonotype has a count of ten or more. The gene calls are TRBV7-9 and TRBJ1-2; 9 bases line up with TRBD1. There are 14 residues in the CDR3. V shed 4 bases, J shed 4 bases, and the junction held 4 bases outside the gene matches. Germline V gene sequence: CDR1 SEHNR, CDR2 FQNEAQ (reference sequence). CDR3 sequence (DNA): TGTGCCAGCAGCTCTGCGGACAGGGGCTATGGCTACACCTTC. It encodes CASSSADRGYGYTF.

The DNA of the CDR3 is TGCGCCAGCAGCCCCCTGGCACAGGGTTTCCAAGAAGACGCTGAAGCTTTCTTT. Its protein is CASSPLAQGFQEDAEAFF. The genes are TRBV5-1 and TRBJ1-1, with D perhaps matching TRBD1 (6 bases). The CDR3 length is 18 residues. Germline V gene data show CDR1 as SGHRS and CDR2 as YFSETQ. The V and J ends lost 4 bases and 6 bases respectively, with 28 bases between them.

This clonotype came up many times. The V gene is TRBV5-1, the J gene TRBJ1-1; D remains unclear. The CDR3 has 14 residues. Trimming cost V 6 bases and J 1 base, with 13 bases left between them. The germline gives CDR1 SGHRS, CDR2 YFSETQ. CDR3 coding DNA: TGCGCCAGCACCCCCCGACCCGAGAACACTGAAGCTTTCTTT. Translated, it gives CASTPRPENTEAFF.

This clonotype showed up just a few times. The J gene is TRBJ2-7, the V gene TRBV18, with no clear D. The CDR3 length is 12 residues. V lost 5 bases and J 6 bases, leaving 11 bases between the germline ends. Germline loops: CDR1 KGHSH, CDR2 LQKENI. The CDR3 DNA is TGTGCCAGCTCAGACCGCAAAGGCGAGCAGTACTTC. Translating gives CASSDRKGEQYF.

This clonotype was picked up many times. The chain uses TRBV7-9 and TRBJ1-3; no clear D gene. Trimming pared 2 bases from V and 0 bases from J, leaving 8 bases between. The CDR3 totals 15 residues. Germline V gene lookup returns CDR1 SEHNR and CDR2 FQNEAQ (reference sequence). DNA for the CDR3: TGTGCCAGCAGCTTATACCCCACCTCTGGAAACACCATATATTTT. Residues: CASSLYPTSGNTIYF.

The gene calls are TRBV11-2 and TRBJ2-5, with D perhaps matching TRBD1 (6 bases). The CDR3 extends over 14 amino acids. V lost 5 bases and J 4 bases, leaving 14 bases between the germline ends. The V gene's germline CDR1 is SGHAT and CDR2 FQNNGV. The CDR3 coding sequence is TGTGCCAGCAGCCGCCCCAGGGGCAGAGAGACCCAGTACTTC. Encoded protein: CASSRPRGRETQYF.

On this clonotype itself: The junction and the germline gene differ at one end; a read error may be behind it. This chain's CDR3 is CASSPDRGRTDF. The CDR3 DNA reads TGTGCCAGCTCACCTGACAGGGGGCGAACGGATTTT. The rearrangement links TRBV18 to TRBJ2-3; TRBD1 matches at 10 bases. This CDR3 has 12 amino acids. Germline V CDR1 and CDR2: KGHSH, LQKENI. Filled out from reference TRBV18 and TRBJ2-3, the complete variable domain reads NAGVMQNPRHLVRRRGQEARLRCSPMKGHSHVYWYRQLPEEGLKFMVYLQKENIIDESGMPKERFSAEFPKEGPSILRIQQVVRGDSAAYFCASSPDRGRTDFGPGTRLTVL.

This clonotype was recorded a few times. The chain carries TRBV5-1 and TRBJ2-2, with D perhaps matching TRBD1 (5 bases). The CDR3 sequence is 16 residues long. Trimming removed 0 bases at V and 4 bases at J, with 13 bases between. The germline V gene encodes CDR1 SGHRS and CDR2 YFSETQ. The CDR3 nucleotides read TGCGCCAGCAGCTTGGACAGGCCCGAGCGCACCGGGGAGCTGTTTTTT. Protein product: CASSLDRPERTGELFF. Full variable domain (rest looked up from reference TRBV5-1 and TRBJ2-2): KAGVTQTPRYLIKTRGQQVTLSCSPISGHRSVSWYQQTPGQGLQFLFEYFSETQRNKGNFPGRFSGRQFSNSRSEMNVSTLELGDSALYLCASSLDRPERTGELFFGEGSRLTVL.

This clonotype was counted ten times or more. This chain links TRBV29-1 with TRBJ2-7; D is possibly TRBD1 (6 bases). The CDR3 covers 12 residues. Deletions cut 7 bases from V and 5 bases from J, with 15 bases between. CDR1 is SQVTM and CDR2 is ANQGSEA in the germline V gene. The CDR3 DNA reads TGCAGCGCAAGACAGCACAGGGACGAGCAGTACTTC. This sequence encodes CSARQHRDEQYF.

This clonotype came up many times. The V call is TRBV6-1, the J call TRBJ1-6, with D possibly TRBD1 on 6 matching bases. This CDR3 comprises 15 residues. Trimming cost V 3 bases and J 6 bases, with 12 bases left between them. CDR1 MNHNS and CDR2 SASEGT come from the germline V gene. The CDR3 protein is CASSDLTGINSPLHF. The DNA for the CDR3 is TGTGCCAGCAGTGATCTAACAGGGATTAATTCACCCCTCCACTTT.

In its sample, this clonotype was seen a few times. The CDR3 sequence is CSSGGGGLLAKNIQYF. DNA of the CDR3: TGCAGTTCGGGTGGGGGGGGGCTACTAGCCAAAAACATTCAGTACTTC. This chain links TRBV20-1 with TRBJ2-4; TRBD2 might be the D (7 bases). The V and J ends lost 8 bases and 0 bases respectively, with 20 bases between them. Germline assignment: CDR1 DFQATT and CDR2 SNEGSKA (reference sequence). The CDR3 totals 16 residues.

This clonotype has a count of ten or more. The genes are TRBV5-1 and TRBJ2-1; possible D gene TRBD2, 6 bases. This CDR3 has 15 amino acids. V dropped 4 bases and J dropped 4 bases, with 15 bases sitting between them. Germline loops: CDR1 SGHRS, CDR2 YFSETQ. The chain's CDR3 is CASSPGVGGYNEQFF. CDR3 DNA: TGCGCCAGCAGCCCGGGGGTTGGGGGATACAATGAGCAGTTCTTC.

There are many counts of this clonotype. The chain combines TRBV5-1 with TRBJ2-3; 8 bases align to TRBD2. With V trimmed by 1 base and J by 4 bases, 11 bases remained unmatched. The germline V gene encodes CDR1 SGHRS and CDR2 YFSETQ. The CDR3 spans 17 residues. CDR3 sequence (DNA): TGCGCCAGCAGCTTGTTACAAACTAGCGGACCTTCAGATACGCAGTATTTT. It yields the protein CASSLLQTSGPSDTQYF.

This clonotype was observed at least ten times. The J gene is TRBJ2-3, the V gene TRBV15; maybe TRBD2 (5 bases). The CDR3 covers 14 residues. Trimming removed 8 bases at V and 0 bases at J, with 12 bases between. Germline CDR1 reads LNHNV; CDR2 reads YYDKDF (reference sequence). The CDR3 loop is CATGGISSTDTQYF. CDR3 bases: TGTGCCACCGGAGGCATCTCTAGCACAGATACGCAGTATTTT.

For this clonotype: A single base separates this from a much larger clone, so it may be a read error. V usage is TRBV24-1 and J usage is TRBJ1-1; TRBD1 might be the D (6 bases). Germline CDR1 reads KGHDR; CDR2 reads SFDVKD. The length of the CDR3 is 15 residues. V was trimmed by 6 bases and J by 4 bases, leaving 17 bases between them. In DNA form, the CDR3 reads TGTGCCACCAGTTATTCCGGGGGCGAAAGCACTGAAGCTTTCTTT. Translated: CATSYSGGESTEAFF.

This clonotype has just a few counts. The chain employs TRBV11-2 and TRBJ2-2, with TRBD1 identical over 10 bases. V shed 5 bases and J 8 bases; nucleotides not matched to a gene: 11. CDR1 and CDR2 (germline): SGHAT, FQNNGV. This CDR3 region has 16 residues. CDR3: CASSPTRDRGRGELFF. The CDR3 DNA follows: TGTGCCAGCAGCCCGACCCGGGACAGGGGTAGGGGGGAGCTGTTTTTT.

This clonotype came up many times. The rearrangement links TRBV12-3 or TRBV12-4 to TRBJ2-7; weak D call: TRBD2 (6 bases). Trimming took off 4 bases at V and 3 bases at J, with 10 bases between the two ends. The CDR3 totals 13 residues. CDR3 in amino acids: CASSWGVDYEQYF. The CDR3 DNA reads as TGTGCCAGCAGTTGGGGGGTGGACTACGAGCAGTACTTC.